A single TCR beta chain is shown here with its context. Its antigen is not identified. The data belong to a study of early T cells in non-severe SARS-CoV-2 infection. On the study more broadly: Alpha and beta chains were unpaired, from unsorted whole-blood bulk RNA.

The CDR3 is 18 residues long. CDR1 is SGHTA and CDR2 is FQGNSA in the germline V gene. V lost 8 bases and J lost 6; bases outside the gene matches: 20. Attachment of unique molecular identifiers was made to individual cDNA molecules. TCRdb re-called the 5' RACE reads with MiXCR, one entry per CDR3 protein. This sample has approximately 100,000 distinct CDR3 sequences; roughly 15% occur once, and the top ten carry around 1.3%. Notes on the study in general: The matching step, a VDJdb search, favored anti-spike CD8 responses and missed private and CD4 specificities.

The sequence was collected from an adult who was a healthcare worker with PCR-confirmed SARS-CoV-2 infection or an uninfected control (not recorded which). This chain uses TRBV7-2 with TRBJ2-1, with 9 positions matching TRBD2. Sequenced input: whole blood. CDR3 nucleotide sequence: TGTGCCAGCGTGCTTACGGCTAGCGGGGCCTATGTAGGCAATGAGCAGTTCTTC. The encoded protein is CASVLTASGAYVGNEQFF.